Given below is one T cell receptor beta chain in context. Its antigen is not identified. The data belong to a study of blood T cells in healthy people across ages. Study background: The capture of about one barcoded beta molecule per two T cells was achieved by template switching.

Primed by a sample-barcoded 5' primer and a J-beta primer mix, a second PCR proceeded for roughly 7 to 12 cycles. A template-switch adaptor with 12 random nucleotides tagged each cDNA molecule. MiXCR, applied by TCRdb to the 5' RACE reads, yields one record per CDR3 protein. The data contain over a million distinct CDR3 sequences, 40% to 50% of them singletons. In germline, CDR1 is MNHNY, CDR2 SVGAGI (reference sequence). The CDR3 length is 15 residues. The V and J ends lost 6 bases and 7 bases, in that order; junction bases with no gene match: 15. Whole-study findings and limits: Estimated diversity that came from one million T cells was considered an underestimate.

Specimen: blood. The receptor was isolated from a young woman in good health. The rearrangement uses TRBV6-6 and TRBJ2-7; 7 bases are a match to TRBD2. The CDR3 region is CASRRTGAGLSEQYF. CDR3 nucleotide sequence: TGTGCCAGCAGAAGAACGGGAGCGGGACTTTCGGAGCAGTACTTC.